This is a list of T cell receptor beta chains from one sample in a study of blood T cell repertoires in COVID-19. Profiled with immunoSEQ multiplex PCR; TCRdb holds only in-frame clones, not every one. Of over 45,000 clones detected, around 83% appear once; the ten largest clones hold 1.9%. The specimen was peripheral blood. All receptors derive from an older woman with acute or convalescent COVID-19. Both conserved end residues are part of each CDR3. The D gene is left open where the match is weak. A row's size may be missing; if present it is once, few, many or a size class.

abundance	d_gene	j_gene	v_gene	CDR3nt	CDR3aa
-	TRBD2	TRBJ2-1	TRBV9	TGTGCCAGCAGCGTAACCAGCGGGGGTCTGGATGAGCAGTTCTTC	CASSVTSGGLDEQFF
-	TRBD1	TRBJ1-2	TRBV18	TGTGCCAGCTCTCCTGACAGGGTGGAAGGCTACACCTTC	CASSPDRVEGYTF
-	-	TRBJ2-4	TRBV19	TGTGCCAGTAGTATGAGCAACATTCAGTACTTC	CASSMSNIQYF
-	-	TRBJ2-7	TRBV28	TGTGCCAGCAGTTTATCCGAAACTTACGAGCAGTACTTC	CASSLSETYEQYF
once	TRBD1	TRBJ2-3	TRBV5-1	TGCGCCAGCAGCTCGGGACAGGGGATGGCAGATACGCAGTATTTT	CASSSGQGMADTQYF
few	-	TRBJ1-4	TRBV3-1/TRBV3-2	TGTGCCAGCAGTCTGCGGACAACTAATGAAAAACTGTTTTTT	CASSLRTTNEKLFF
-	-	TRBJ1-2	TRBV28	TGTGCCAGCAACGATGCCCCAACGGTGTATGGCTACACCTTC	CASNDAPTVYGYTF
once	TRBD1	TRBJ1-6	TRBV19	TGTGCCAGTACCAAACTGGGGACAGGGGATTCACCCCTCCACTTT	CASTKLGTGDSPLHF
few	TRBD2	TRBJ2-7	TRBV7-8	TGTGCCAGCAGCTTAGGACTAGCGGGAGGGGGGTACGAGCAGTACTTC	CASSLGLAGGGYEQYF
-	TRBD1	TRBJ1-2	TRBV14	TGTGCCAGCAGCCCGACACAGGGGCGTCCCTTCTATGGCTACACCTTC	CASSPTQGRPFYGYTF
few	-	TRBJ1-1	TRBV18	TGTGCCAGCTCACCATTGTTCAGGCGCGGGACTGAAGCTTTCTTT	CASSPLFRRGTEAFF
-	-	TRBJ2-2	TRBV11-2	TGTGCCAGCAGCTTATCATCCACCGGGGAGCTGTTTTTT	CASSLSSTGELFF
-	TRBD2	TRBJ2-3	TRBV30	TGTGCCTGGACCATAGCGGGGGTCTATCTGGATACGCAGTATTTT	CAWTIAGVYLDTQYF
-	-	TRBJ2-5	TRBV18	TGTGCCAGCTCTCGGGTGGAACAAGAGACCCAGTACTTC	CASSRVEQETQYF
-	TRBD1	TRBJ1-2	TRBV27	TGTGCCAGCAGTCCCCGACAGGGCTTCTATGGCTACACCTTC	CASSPRQGFYGYTF
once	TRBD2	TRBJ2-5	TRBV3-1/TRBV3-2	TGTGCCAGCAGCCAATACGCCGGGACTAGCCGGCAAGAGACCCAGTACTTC	CASSQYAGTSRQETQYF
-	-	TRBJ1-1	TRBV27	TGTGCCACCACCTCTCGTAGAGGAGCTTTCTTT	CATTSRRGAFF
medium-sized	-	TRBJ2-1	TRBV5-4	TGTGCCAGCAGCTTCGGGGATGAGCAGTTCTTC	CASSFGDEQFF
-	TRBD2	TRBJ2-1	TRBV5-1	TGCGCCAGCAGCCCAGCCGGGACTAGCGGGAGGGAAGATGAGCAGTTCTTC	CASSPAGTSGREDEQFF
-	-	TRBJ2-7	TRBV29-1	TGCAGCGTTGCCCACACGCACTACGAGCAGTACTTC	CSVAHTHYEQYF
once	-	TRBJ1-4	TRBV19	TGTGCCAGTACCGAGGAAAGGGGTGCAACTAATGAAAAACTGTTTTTT	CASTEERGATNEKLFF
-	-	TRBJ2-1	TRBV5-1	TGCGCCAGCAGCTTGTGGGCTAGCGACAGCAGTGAGCAGTTCTTC	CASSLWASDSSEQFF
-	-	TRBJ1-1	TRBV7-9	TGTGCCAGCAGCTTGAGAACAGGGACCCGAAACCTATCGAGTGAAGCTTTCTTT	CASSLRTGTRNLSSEAFF
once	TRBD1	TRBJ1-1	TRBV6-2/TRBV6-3	TGTGCCAGCAGCCCCAGGGACAGGGGTGTTGAAGCTTTCTTT	CASSPRDRGVEAFF
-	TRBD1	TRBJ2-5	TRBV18	TGTGCCAGCTCGACGGGACAGGCGGAGACCCAGTACTTC	CASSTGQAETQYF
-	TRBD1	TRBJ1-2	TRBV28	TGTGCCAGCAGTTTGGGGGACAGGGTAGAATATGGCTACACCTTC	CASSLGDRVEYGYTF
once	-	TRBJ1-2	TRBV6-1	TGTGCCAGCAGTGAACCGCAGAATGGCTACACCTTC	CASSEPQNGYTF
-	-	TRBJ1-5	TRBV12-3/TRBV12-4	TGTGCCAGCAGTTTTTATGCCGGGGGGCCCCAGCATTTT	CASSFYAGGPQHF
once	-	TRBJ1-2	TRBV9	TGTGCCAGCAGCTTACGGACAGAAGCTAACTATGGCTACACCTTC	CASSLRTEANYGYTF
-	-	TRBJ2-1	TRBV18	TGTGCCAGCTCACCCGGGACTCTAATCTCCTACAATGAGCAGTTCTTC	CASSPGTLISYNEQFF
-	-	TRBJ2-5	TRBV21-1	TGTGCCAGCAGCAAAGCGCGGGACGGACCTTTCGAGAGGGAGACCCAGTACTTC	CASSKARDGPFERETQYF
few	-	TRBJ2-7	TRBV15	TGTGCCACCAGCAGCAACTATCTCGATCAGGAGCAGTACTTC	CATSSNYLDQEQYF
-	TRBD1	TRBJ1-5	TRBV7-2	TGTGCCAGCAGACCCGGACAGGGTCACAATCAGCCCCAGCATTTT	CASRPGQGHNQPQHF
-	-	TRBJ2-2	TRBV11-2	TGTGCCAGCAGCTTCAGGGTGAAGGGCACCGGGGAGCTGTTTTTT	CASSFRVKGTGELFF
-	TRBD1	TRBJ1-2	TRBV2	TGTGCCAGCAGCTTCGGACAGGGACATGGCTACACCTTC	CASSFGQGHGYTF
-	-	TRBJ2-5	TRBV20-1	TGCAGTGCTGCGGGATCAGAGACCCAGTACTTC	CSAAGSETQYF
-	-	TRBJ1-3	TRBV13	TGTGCCAGCAGCTTAGTCGGGTTTTCCTCTGGAAACACCATATATTTT	CASSLVGFSSGNTIYF
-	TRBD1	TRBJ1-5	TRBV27	TGTGCCAGCAGTAGACAGGGTTTTGGGAATCAGCCCCAGCATTTT	CASSRQGFGNQPQHF
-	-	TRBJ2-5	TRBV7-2	TGTGCCAGCAGCTTAGTTCTAGCAGCGCAGTCTGAGACCCAGTACTTC	CASSLVLAAQSETQYF
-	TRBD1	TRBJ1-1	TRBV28	TGTGCCAGCAGCCTGGACAGGGGGCAAAACACTGAAGCTTTCTTT	CASSLDRGQNTEAFF
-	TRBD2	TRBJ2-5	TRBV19	TGTGCCAGTAGTTCTAGCGGGAGAGAGACCCAGTACTTC	CASSSSGRETQYF
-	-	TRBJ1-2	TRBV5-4	TGTGCCAGCAGCTATCTTGACGGGGGGGGCACCTATGGCTACACCTTC	CASSYLDGGGTYGYTF
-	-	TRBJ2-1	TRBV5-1	TGCGCCAGTCGGGCCAGGGGAATCTACAATGAGCAGTTCTTC	CASRARGIYNEQFF
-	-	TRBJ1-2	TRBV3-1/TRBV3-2	TGTGCCAGCAGCCAATACCAAGCACCCGGCTATGGCTACACCTTC	CASSQYQAPGYGYTF
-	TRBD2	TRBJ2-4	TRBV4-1	TGCGCCAGCAGCCCTGGACTAGCGGGACTAACCAAAAACATTCAGTACTTC	CASSPGLAGLTKNIQYF
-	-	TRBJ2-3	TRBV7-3	TGTGCCAGCAGCTTACTTCTTTCGGATACGCAGTATTTT	CASSLLLSDTQYF
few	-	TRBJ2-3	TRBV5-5	TGTGCCAGCAGGACGACTGAGCTCTTTAGCACAGATACGCAGTATTTT	CASRTTELFSTDTQYF
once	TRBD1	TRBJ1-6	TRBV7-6	TGTGCCAGCAGCTTAGGGGGACAGGGTAATTCACCCCTCCACTTT	CASSLGGQGNSPLHF
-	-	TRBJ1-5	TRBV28	TGTGCCAGCAGTTTAATTCGGGGGAACCAGCCCCAGCATTTT	CASSLIRGNQPQHF
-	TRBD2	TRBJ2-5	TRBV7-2	TGTGCCAGCAGCTTGTCGGGGGGGCTGGGGGAGACCCAGTACTTC	CASSLSGGLGETQYF
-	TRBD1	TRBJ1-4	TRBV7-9	TGTGCCAGCAGCCAAACAGGGGGTTGGGAAAAACTGTTTTTT	CASSQTGGWEKLFF
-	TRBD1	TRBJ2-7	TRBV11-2	TGTGCCAGCAGCTTATCGAGGTCAGGGGGCTCCTACGAGCAGTACTTC	CASSLSRSGGSYEQYF
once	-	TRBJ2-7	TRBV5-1	TGCGCCAGCAGCTTGGGACTCCAAAACTACGAGCAGTACTTC	CASSLGLQNYEQYF
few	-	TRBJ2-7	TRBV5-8	TGTGCCAGCAGCGAGAGAGGGCGAATATCCTACGAGCAGTACTTC	CASSERGRISYEQYF
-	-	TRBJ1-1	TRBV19	TGTGCCAGTAGTATACTACAGGGTAAGTCTGAAGCTTTCTTT	CASSILQGKSEAFF
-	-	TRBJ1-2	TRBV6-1	TGTGCCAGCAGTGAAGATTCACATAGCTTTAATGGCTACACCTTC	CASSEDSHSFNGYTF
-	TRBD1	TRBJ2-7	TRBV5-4	TGTGCCAGCAGCCTGACAGGGTCTGGGGGCGGTGAGTACTTC	CASSLTGSGGGEYF
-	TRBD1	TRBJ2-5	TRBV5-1	TGCGCCAGCAGCTTGCGAGGGGGCGAAGAGACCCAGTACTTC	CASSLRGGEETQYF
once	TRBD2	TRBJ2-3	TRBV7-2	TGTGCCAGCAGCTTAGCGCGACTAGCGGGGGGAACTAGCACAGATACGCAGTATTTT	CASSLARLAGGTSTDTQYF
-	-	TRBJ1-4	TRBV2	TGTGCCAGCAGTGAAGCACCCCCAGGACAGCCTGGGGAAAAACTGTTTTTT	CASSEAPPGQPGEKLFF